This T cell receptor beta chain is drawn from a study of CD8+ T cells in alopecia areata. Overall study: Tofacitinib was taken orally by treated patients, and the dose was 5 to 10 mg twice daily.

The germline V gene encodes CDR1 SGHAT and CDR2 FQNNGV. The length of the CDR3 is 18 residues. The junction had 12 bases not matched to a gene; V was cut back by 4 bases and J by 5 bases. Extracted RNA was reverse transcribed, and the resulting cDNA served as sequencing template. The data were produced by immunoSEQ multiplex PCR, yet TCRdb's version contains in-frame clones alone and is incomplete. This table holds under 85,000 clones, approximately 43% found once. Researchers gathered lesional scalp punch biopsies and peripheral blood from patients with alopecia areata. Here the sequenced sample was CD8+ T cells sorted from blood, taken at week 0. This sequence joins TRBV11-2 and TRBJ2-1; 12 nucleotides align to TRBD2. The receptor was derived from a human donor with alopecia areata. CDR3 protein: CASSYIPRLAGVDNEQFF. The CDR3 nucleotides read TGTGCCAGCAGCTACATCCCGCGACTAGCGGGAGTTGACAATGAGCAGTTCTTC.